The 6 T cell receptor beta chains given below trace back to one sample, sequenced in a study of identical twins. TCRdb passed the 5' RACE reads through MiXCR, listing each CDR3 protein once. The table shows roughly 630,000 distinct CDR3 sequences, with 7.1% occurring only once. These data also featured in a second study, about yellow fever vaccine responses in identical twins.

Sequencing was carried out using PBMCs. These receptors all come from a woman younger than 35 in good health.

This clonotype has only a few counts. The V and J genes are TRBV18 and TRBJ2-7; 8 bases agree with TRBD1. Germline values: CDR1 KGHSH, CDR2 LQKENI. After removal of 3 bases from V and 2 bases from J, the junction contained 6 bases not matched to a gene. The CDR3 has 15 residues. The CDR3 nucleotides read TGTGCCAGCTCACCCGCAGACAGGGGTCCCTACGAGCAGTACGTC. This translates into CASSPADRGPYEQYV.

This clonotype has only a few counts. The gene calls are TRBV7-9 and TRBJ2-1; D might be TRBD1 (7 bases). The V gene lost 2 bases and the J gene lost 12 bases, with 14 bases spanning the gap. The germline gives CDR1 SEHNR, CDR2 FQNEAQ (reference sequence). The CDR3 is 13 amino acids. Here the CDR3 DNA reads TGTGCCAGCAGCTTACCGGCGCGGGACAGGCAGTTCTTC. It translates to CASSLPARDRQFF.

This clonotype was observed at least ten times. V usage is TRBV7-6 and J usage is TRBJ2-1, with D uncertain. The CDR3 is made up of 15 amino acids. V was pared by 1 base and J by 1 base, with 8 bases between. CDR1 is SGHVS and CDR2 is FNYEAQ in the germline V gene. DNA of the CDR3: TGTGCCAGCAGCTTAGGACGTCTATCCTACAATGAGCAGTTCTTC. As protein: CASSLGRLSYNEQFF.

This clonotype was seen a handful of times. The chain recombines TRBV20-1 with TRBJ2-1; 8 positions match TRBD2. This CDR3 spans 15 amino acids. Unmatched junction bases numbered 12, after V lost 7 bases and J lost 4 bases. The germline gives CDR1 DFQATT, CDR2 SNEGSKA (reference sequence). Here the CDR3 DNA reads TGCAGTGTGGTCGAGCGGGAGCTCTCTTACAATGAGCAGTTCTTC. This encodes CSVVERELSYNEQFF.

The J gene is TRBJ1-4, the V gene TRBV7-2; weak D call: TRBD1 (6 bases). V lost 3 bases and J lost 8, with 19 bases in between. In germline, CDR1 is SGHTA, CDR2 FQGNSA. The CDR3 consists of 16 residues. The CDR3 loop reads CASSFMVQGGSEKLFF. For the CDR3, the DNA is TGTGCCAGCAGCTTCATGGTACAGGGCGGAAGCGAAAAACTGTTTTTT.

The chain recombines TRBV20-1 with TRBJ2-3; D possibly matches TRBD1 or TRBD2 (6 bases each). This CDR3 comprises 12 residues. Trimming pared 6 bases from V and 4 bases from J, leaving 11 bases between. Germline lookup yields CDR1 DFQATT and CDR2 SNEGSKA (reference sequence). CDR3 sequence reads: CSAARGADTQYF. CDR3 in DNA: TGCAGTGCGGCTAGGGGGGCAGATACGCAGTATTTT.